This entry describes one T cell receptor (beta chain). This sample is part of a study of T-cell reconstitution after alpha-beta-depleted transplantation in children. Unique molecular identifiers were used in preparing the TCRbeta library. Via MiXCR, TCRdb re-called the PCR reads, giving one row per CDR3 protein. This table has around 410,000 distinct CDR3 sequences, approximately 10% appearing once. V lost 4 bases, J lost 3 bases, and 1 base stayed unmatched. The CDR3 length is 14 residues. CDR1 and CDR2 from the germline V gene are SEHNR and FQNEAQ (reference sequence). The source material was PBMCs from the stem cell graft donor, sampled from the stem cell graft. The sequence was collected from a human donor who donated a stem cell graft to a child with acute myeloid leukemia. The rearrangement links TRBV7-9 to TRBJ2-2; TRBD1 matches at 8 bases. As DNA, the CDR3 is TGTGCCAGCAGCTACAGGGGGGACACCGGGGAGCTGTTTTTT. It specifies CASSYRGDTGELFF.